This section outlines one TCR beta chain sequence together with its context. Its antigen is currently unknown. The CDR3 runs 14 residues. The germline V and J ends were trimmed by 1 base and 4 bases, with 7 bases remaining between them. The germline V gene has CDR1 KGHDR and CDR2 SFDVKD. The data stem from a study of human T cells and chemical hapten exposure. The library tagged each cDNA molecule with unique molecular identifiers. MiXCR, applied by TCRdb to the RACE reads, yields one record per CDR3 protein. The profile shows about 85,000 distinct CDR3 sequences, around a tenth of them singletons. General study results and limits: A positive correlation with patch test score was found for PT1 expanded TCR counts.

Stated time point: patch test 2, 6 weeks after DPC sensitization. Treatment defined: therapeutic diphenylcyclopropenone sensitization with weekly scalp DPC. The material sequenced was whole blood, taken in connection with sensitization to the hapten diphenylcyclopropenone (DPC). The TCR originated in a man aged 18 to 30 with alopecia areata. Some clones in this sample may be carry-over from other donors' samples. The chain employs TRBV24-1 and TRBJ2-1; a possible D gene is TRBD1 (5 bases). CDR3 nucleotide sequence: TGTGCCACCAGTGATTTAAGGGGTTACAATGAGCAGTTCTTC. Its protein is CATSDLRGYNEQFF.